This paragraph covers one T cell receptor (beta chain) sequence. Its specificity is unknown. The sample is drawn from a study of PD-1 blockade in classical Hodgkin lymphoma. Study background: Treatment was intravenous nivolumab, 3 mg/kg every 2 weeks, until progression. Points from the study as a whole: It was CD4+ TCR diversity, not CD8+, that rose significantly by C4D1.

Trimming took 5 bases from V and 12 from J, leaving 17 bases between them. CDR3 length: 13 residues. The germline V gene encodes CDR1 SGHVS and CDR2 FNYEAQ. Brentuximab vedotin exposure varied, and every patient relapsed after autologous stem cell transplantation. Relapsed/refractory classical Hodgkin lymphoma patients had complete, partial or progressive responses. Sequencing used immunoSEQ multiplex PCR; TCRdb keeps in-frame clones, though not all of them. The sample shows 9,500 to 10,000 clones, roughly 90% of them seen only once. This sequence joins TRBV7-6 and TRBJ2-4; D gene unclear. This TCR came from a human donor with classical Hodgkin lymphoma. Sample: peripheral blood mononuclear cells (PBMCs), taken at baseline. CDR3 residues: CASSPLGERNQYF. The CDR3 nucleotides are TGTGCCAGCAGCCCCCTCGGCGAAAGGAATCAGTACTTC.